Reported below is one T cell receptor beta chain. Antigen unknown. The data were taken from a study of shared clonotypes between healthy human individuals. At the level of the study: Each donor's CD4 naive and CD4 memory cells filled three plates apiece, CD8 naive two, and CD8 memory one. Study-level findings and limits: Deeper or shallower sequencing was expected to change how clonotypes are shared among donors.

This CDR3 has 11 residues. V was clipped by 7 bases and J by 6 bases, with 8 bases between them. From germline, CDR1 is SGHAT and CDR2 FQNNGV. Assay execution took place at the deep level. This table comes from immunoSEQ multiplex PCR, and its TCRdb copy is limited to in-frame clones, with some not included. The repertoire holds about 2 million clones, with 95% as singletons. Donors were Caucasian adults residing in Nashville, Tennessee, USA. The source is a man between 18 and 35 years old in good health. Sequencing was carried out using naive CD4+ T cells sorted from blood. The subset here: CD45RA+ positively selected. This chain uses TRBV11-2 with TRBJ2-3; D is uncertain. The chain's CDR3 is CASTTRDTQYF. For the CDR3, the DNA is TGTGCCAGCACCACCCGGGATACGCAGTATTTT. The complete variable domain, with remaining parts taken from reference TRBV11-2 and TRBJ2-3, reads EAGVAQSPRYKIIEKRQSVAFWCNPISGHATLYWYQQILGQGPKLLIQFQNNGVVDDSQLPKDRFSAERLKGVDSTLKIQPAKLEDSAVYLCASTTRDTQYFGPGTRLTVL.